The rows below give T cell receptor beta chains drawn from one sample of a study of blood T cell repertoires in COVID-19. Profiled with immunoSEQ multiplex PCR; TCRdb holds only in-frame clones, not every one. In the table there are tens of thousands of clones, 80% to 90% of which are singletons. The specimen was peripheral blood. These receptors all stem from a woman between 70 and 85 years old with COVID-19, enrolled during active disease. Both conserved end residues are part of each CDR3. The order of the fields is D gene, J gene, clone size, V gene, CDR3 DNA, CDR3 protein. D genes are given only for firm matches. Expanded clones are given a class, and other clones once, few, many or no size at all.

TRBD1 TRBJ1-5 . TRBV19 TGTGCCAGTAGTAAGGGACAGGGGGCGATTCGAGGCAATCAGCCCCAGCATTTT CASSKGQGAIRGNQPQHF
TRBD1 TRBJ1-5 . TRBV5-5 TGTGCCAGCAGCAGCCTCGGGACAGGGGGCTTCAATCAGCCCCAGCATTTT CASSSLGTGGFNQPQHF
TRBD1 TRBJ1-2 once TRBV7-2 TGTGCCAGCAGTGATTACAGGGGAGATGATGGCTACACCTTC CASSDYRGDDGYTF
. TRBJ1-1 . TRBV15 TGTGCCACCAGCAGAGATTCTGAGGGAGGGGAAGCTTTCTTT CATSRDSEGGEAFF
TRBD1 TRBJ1-2 once TRBV6-5 TGTGCCAGCAGGGGACAGGGGATTAACTATGGCTACACCTTC CASRGQGINYGYTF
. TRBJ1-2 . TRBV6-2/TRBV6-3 TGTGCCAGCAGTTACAGCAGGGGTGGCTACACCTTC CASSYSRGGYTF
. TRBJ2-7 . TRBV7-2 TGTGCCAGCAGCTTCTCAGGGGTACGCGAGCAGTACTTC CASSFSGVREQYF
TRBD1 TRBJ2-2 . TRBV12-5 TGTGCTAGTGCCCTAGGGCGGGGACAGGGGGCTCTTTCTAACACCGGGGAGCTGTTTTTT CASALGRGQGALSNTGELFF
. TRBJ1-2 . TRBV6-5 TGTGCCAGCAGGTCCGGGCGGGGGGACTATGGCTACACCTTC CASRSGRGDYGYTF
. TRBJ1-3 . TRBV28 TGTGCCAGCAGTTTCAGAGGAAACACCATATATTTT CASSFRGNTIYF
. TRBJ2-7 once TRBV4-1 TGCGCCAGCAGCCAAGCAGAAAGCTCCTACGAGCAGTACTTC CASSQAESSYEQYF
TRBD1 TRBJ1-1 few TRBV7-2 TGTGCCAGCAGCCTCAACAGGGGGACTGAAGCTTTCTTT CASSLNRGTEAFF
. TRBJ2-7 few TRBV10-3 TGTGCCATCAGTCTACAGGGCTTCGAGCAGTACTTC CAISLQGFEQYF
. TRBJ1-6 . TRBV7-2 TGTGCCAGCAGCTTTGACAGTCGGACACCCCTCCACTTT CASSFDSRTPLHF
. TRBJ1-2 . TRBV6-5 TGTGCCAGCAGTTACGGGCAGGGGACACAATATGGCTACACCTTC CASSYGQGTQYGYTF
. TRBJ1-1 . TRBV7-9 TGTGCCAGCAGCATCACCAGGGAAGGTACTGAAGCTTTCTTT CASSITREGTEAFF
TRBD1 TRBJ2-5 . TRBV6-2/TRBV6-3 TGTGCCAGCAGCTCTACAGGGGCCCCATCCCGAGAGACCCAGTACTTC CASSSTGAPSRETQYF
. TRBJ1-1 few TRBV19 TGTGCCAGTAGTATTCTGGGGCTTGAAGCTTTCTTT CASSILGLEAFF
TRBD2 TRBJ2-5 . TRBV28 TGTGCCAGTCTACGATTAGCGGGCCGGGAGACCCAGTACTTC CASLRLAGRETQYF
. TRBJ1-1 once TRBV7-2 TGTGCCAGCAGCTTAATTACAGGGCAAGGGACTGAAGCTTTCTTT CASSLITGQGTEAFF
. TRBJ2-5 . TRBV7-2 TGTGCCAGCAGCACAGAGCGGCAAGAGACCCAGTACTTC CASSTERQETQYF
. TRBJ1-2 . TRBV4-1 TGCGCCAGCAGCCAAGAAGACAGACCCCACTATGGCTACACCTTC CASSQEDRPHYGYTF
TRBD2 TRBJ2-2 . TRBV4-1 TGCGCCAGCAGCCAAGAACCTAGCGGACCTTCCACCGGGGAGCTGTTTTTT CASSQEPSGPSTGELFF
TRBD1 TRBJ2-7 . TRBV6-5 TGTGCCAGCAGTCAACGACAGGGCGCCTACGAGCAGTACTTC CASSQRQGAYEQYF
TRBD2 TRBJ2-1 . TRBV11-3 TGTGCCAGCAGCTCCCTAACGGGAGGGTACAATGAGCAGTTCTTC CASSSLTGGYNEQFF
TRBD1 TRBJ1-1 . TRBV3-1/TRBV3-2 TGTGCCAGCAGCGGGACAGCGAACACTGAAGCTTTCTTT CASSGTANTEAFF
. TRBJ2-2 once TRBV7-9 TGTGCCAGCAGCCTAAGTCAGAACACCGGGGAGCTGTTTTTT CASSLSQNTGELFF
TRBD2 TRBJ2-1 . TRBV6-5 TGTGCCAGCACTTTTCCGGGACTAGCGGGCACTGAGCAGTTCTTC CASTFPGLAGTEQFF
. TRBJ2-3 . TRBV20-1 TGCAGTGTTGGCCAAGCGGATACGCAGTATTTT CSVGQADTQYF
TRBD2 TRBJ2-1 once TRBV6-5 TGTGCCAGCAGTCATAGACTAGCGGGGGGCACTGAGCAGTTCTTC CASSHRLAGGTEQFF
TRBD1 TRBJ2-2 few TRBV18 TGTGCCAGCTCACCGAAAATACAGGGGGCCGACACCGGGGAGCTGTTTTTT CASSPKIQGADTGELFF
TRBD1 TRBJ1-3 . TRBV2 TGTGCCAGCAGCCAGGACAGGGCAAAAGGAAACACCATATATTTT CASSQDRAKGNTIYF
TRBD2 TRBJ2-1 . TRBV3-1/TRBV3-2 TGTGCCAGCGGGGACCGCGGGGGGTGGGAGCAGTTCTTC CASGDRGGWEQFF
TRBD1 TRBJ1-2 . TRBV6-5 TGTGCCAGCAGGACAGGGCTGTCCGGCGGCTATGGCTACACCTTC CASRTGLSGGYGYTF
TRBD2 TRBJ2-1 . TRBV7-3 TGTGCCAGCAGCTTAGGGGGACTAGCGGGCGGCGATGAGCAGTTCTTC CASSLGGLAGGDEQFF
. TRBJ2-2 . TRBV2 TGTGCCAGCACTCTTGAGAGTATCGCGAACACCGGGGAGCTGTTTTTT CASTLESIANTGELFF
. TRBJ2-1 . TRBV4-2 TGTGCCAGCAGCCAAGGAGAGGCGGGGTTCTACAATGAGCAGTTCTTC CASSQGEAGFYNEQFF
TRBD2 TRBJ2-1 . TRBV7-3 TGTGCCAGCAGCCTCACTAGCGGGGGGAGGGCTGAGCAGTTCTTC CASSLTSGGRAEQFF
. TRBJ1-1 . TRBV12-3/TRBV12-4 TGTGCCAGCACCTTAGGGCAGGACTCTGAAGCTTTCTTT CASTLGQDSEAFF
. TRBJ2-7 . TRBV6-5 TGTGCCAGCAGGGGGACATCACGCGAGCAGTACTTC CASRGTSREQYF
TRBD1 TRBJ2-1 . TRBV18 TGTGCCAGCTCACCACCGACAGGGGCCTACAATGAGCAGTTCTTC CASSPPTGAYNEQFF
. TRBJ1-1 . TRBV5-1 TGCGCCAGCAGCCTCCAGGGAGGCGGATTCGCTTTCTTT CASSLQGGGFAFF
TRBD1 TRBJ1-2 few TRBV14 TGTGCCAGCAGCCAAGATAGGACAGGGAATGGCTACACCTTC CASSQDRTGNGYTF
TRBD2 TRBJ2-5 . TRBV25-1 TGTGCCAGTTCAGAAGCGGGGCTCCAAGAGACCCAGTACTTC CASSEAGLQETQYF
. TRBJ1-5 . TRBV6-1 TGTGCCAGCAGTGAGCCAGGACTCAATCAGCCCCAGCATTTT CASSEPGLNQPQHF
. TRBJ1-2 . TRBV6-5 TGTGCCAGCAGTTACGGGGCGGAAGGAACCCTCGGGGGCTACACCTTC CASSYGAEGTLGGYTF
. TRBJ2-3 . TRBV9 TGTGCCAGCAGCGTAGCCCTGGCTGCCGCTAGCACAGATACGCAGTATTTT CASSVALAAASTDTQYF